The 14 T cell receptor beta chains presented below share a single source sample, sequenced in a study of T cell responses to AZD1222 COVID-19 vaccine (dated by TCRdb to the early 2020s). Library construction relied on the immunoSEQ multiplex PCR assay. Here the immuneACCESS table is served through TCRdb, limited to in-frame sequences with V and J called. Missing clones are a known gap in these copies; in checked studies unresolved V genes cover under half, and the rest lacks a known reason. The sample table holds more than 250,000 clones, of which roughly 93% were seen once. The ten largest clones represent 0.55% of the sample. This specimen's time point label, interpreted: baseline before first vaccination. Here the sequenced sample was peripheral blood, taken on day 0 of AZD1222 vaccination. The receptors stem from an adult in good health.

This chain uses TRBV7-2 with TRBJ1-2; D is unclear. This CDR3 spans 13 amino acids. Germline V gene data show CDR1 as SGHTA and CDR2 as FQGNSA. The germline V and J ends were trimmed by 1 base and 7 bases, with 10 bases remaining between them. CDR3 in DNA: TGTGCCAGCAGCTTAGAAAGGAGTGGTGGCTACACCTTC. Its protein is CASSLERSGGYTF.

The chain has TRBV5-1 and TRBJ1-4, with D possibly TRBD1 on 5 matching bases. V lost 0 bases, J lost 8 bases, and 8 bases lay in between. The germline gives CDR1 SGHRS, CDR2 YFSETQ. The CDR3 length is 13 residues. The CDR3 reads CASSLEGAEKLFF. CDR3 in DNA: TGCGCCAGCAGCTTGGAAGGGGCGGAAAAACTGTTTTTT. Full variable domain (missing parts from reference TRBV5-1 and TRBJ1-4): KAGVTQTPRYLIKTRGQQVTLSCSPISGHRSVSWYQQTPGQGLQFLFEYFSETQRNKGNFPGRFSGRQFSNSRSEMNVSTLELGDSALYLCASSLEGAEKLFFGSGTQLSVL.

For the CDR3, the DNA is TGTGCCAGCAGCTCCGGGACTAGCGGGGGGCCCGTCTACGAGCAGTACTTC. Translated, it gives CASSSGTSGGPVYEQYF. The V gene is TRBV9, the J gene TRBJ2-7, with 15 bases matching TRBD2. Germline assignment: CDR1 SGDLS and CDR2 YYNGEE. The CDR3 runs 17 residues. The V and J ends lost 4 bases and 3 bases, in that order; junction bases with no gene match: 8.

The gene calls are TRBV28 and TRBJ1-1, with 7 bases fitting TRBD1. Germline lookup yields CDR1 MDHEN and CDR2 SYDVKM. This CDR3 has 12 amino acids. Germline trimming cut 6 bases from V and 7 bases from J; bases unmatched to any gene: 5. The CDR3: CASRDYRGEAFF. The CDR3 DNA is TGTGCCAGCAGAGACTACAGGGGTGAAGCTTTCTTT. Variable domain in full (rest from reference TRBV28 and TRBJ1-1): DVKVTQSSRYLVKRTGEKVFLECVQDMDHENMFWYRQDPGLGLRLIYFSYDVKMKEKGDIPEGYSVSREKKERFSLILESASTNQTSMYLCASRDYRGEAFFGQGTRLTVV.

The J gene is TRBJ2-3, the V gene TRBV9; 11 bases align to TRBD2. CDR1 SGDLS and CDR2 YYNGEE come from the germline V gene. The CDR3 loop spans 17 amino acids. Germline trimming cut 3 bases from V and 9 bases from J; bases unmatched to any gene: 15. The CDR3 sequence: CASSANSGGASLGTQYF. Written as DNA, the CDR3 is TGTGCCAGCAGCGCCAATAGCGGGGGGGCGTCTCTAGGCACGCAGTATTTT.

This clone has just a few counts. The rearrangement joins TRBV10-2 to TRBJ2-1, with 11 bases lining up with TRBD1. The germline CDR1 and CDR2 sequences are WSHSY and SAAADI. The length of the CDR3 is 15 residues. V lost 2 bases to trimming and J lost 8 bases; unmatched junction nucleotides: 5. CDR3 nucleotides: TGCGCCAGCAGTGAGACCGGGACAGGGGGGCATGAGCAGTTCTTC. Amino acids: CASSETGTGGHEQFF.

The V call is TRBV10-2, the J call TRBJ2-4; maybe TRBD2 (6 bases). V was clipped by 5 bases and J by 4 bases, with 15 bases between them. Per the germline V gene, CDR1 is WSHSY and CDR2 is SAAADI. The CDR3 covers 15 residues. DNA for the CDR3: TGCGCCAGCAGTATGCCGGGAGAGGCAAAAAACATTCAGTACTTC. Residues: CASSMPGEAKNIQYF.

The chain has TRBV7-9 and TRBJ2-7; D call uncertain. This CDR3 is built from 12 residues. Germline-derived CDR1 and CDR2 are SEHNR and FQNEAQ (reference sequence). The V end lost 3 bases, the J end lost 4 bases, and 7 bases lay between the germline ends. The CDR3: CASSFEKYEQYF. Here the CDR3 DNA reads TGTGCCAGCAGCTTCGAGAAATACGAGCAGTACTTC.

J is TRBJ1-5 and V is TRBV18, with TRBD1 identical over 9 bases. CDR3 size: 14 residues. Germline-derived CDR1 and CDR2 are KGHSH and LQKENI. The ends lost 5 bases at V and 5 bases at J; junction bases unmatched: 4. CDR3 protein: CASSRQGVDQPQHF. The CDR3 nucleotides are TGTGCCAGCTCAAGACAGGGGGTCGATCAGCCCCAGCATTTT.

V is TRBV2 and J is TRBJ2-2, with 16 positions matching TRBD2. With 7 bases clipped from V and 8 bases from J, the junction kept 4 bases outside the gene matches. This CDR3 is 15 amino acids long. Germline V gene lookup returns CDR1 SNHLY and CDR2 FYNNEI. The CDR3 here is CASKGLAGGIGELFF. CDR3 sequence (DNA): TGTGCCAGCAAGGGACTAGCGGGGGGGATAGGGGAGCTGTTTTTT.

V gene TRBV5-1 combines with J gene TRBJ2-1; D may match TRBD1 or TRBD2 (5 bases each). The CDR3 is made up of 14 amino acids. Per the germline V gene, CDR1 is SGHRS and CDR2 is YFSETQ. Trimming removed 4 bases from V and 6 bases from J, with 14 bases in between. The CDR3 spells CASSPGTRLNEQFF. The CDR3 DNA reads TGCGCCAGCAGCCCCGGGACGCGGCTCAATGAGCAGTTCTTC.

The gene calls are TRBV29-1 and TRBJ2-5; 8 nucleotides agree with TRBD1. With V trimmed by 4 bases and J by 2 bases, 6 bases remained unmatched. The CDR3 totals 14 residues. In germline, CDR1 is SQVTM, CDR2 ANQGSEA. CDR3 nucleotide sequence: TGCAGCGTTGTCCCAAACAGGGGGCAAGAGACCCAGTACTTC. Translated: CSVVPNRGQETQYF. Full variable domain (remainder filled in from reference TRBV29-1 and TRBJ2-5): SAVISQKPSRDICQRGTSLTIQCQVDSQVTMMFWYRQQPGQSLTLIATANQGSEATYESGFVIDKFPISRPNLTFSTLTVSNMSPEDSSIYLCSVVPNRGQETQYFGPGTRLLVL.

This sequence joins TRBV5-4 and TRBJ2-3; D might be TRBD1 (5 bases). This CDR3 has 13 residues. Trimming took off 1 base at V and 7 bases at J, with 10 bases between the two ends. Germline values: CDR1 SGHNT, CDR2 YYREEE (reference sequence). CDR3 bases: TGTGCCAGCAGCTTGAAGGGGATCAATACGCAGTATTTT. Its protein product is CASSLKGINTQYF.

The V gene is TRBV7-2, the J gene TRBJ2-7; D call uncertain. CDR1 SGHTA and CDR2 FQGNSA come from the germline V gene. The CDR3 covers 13 residues. Trimming cost V 3 bases and J 3 bases, with 9 bases left between them. The CDR3 bases are TGTGCCAGCAGCTTGGCGAGGTACTACGAGCAGTACTTC. This sequence encodes CASSLARYYEQYF.